This entry lists 30 T cell receptor beta chains sequenced from one sample in a study of blood T cell repertoires in COVID-19. Some clones are missing from TCRdb's copy, which holds only in-frame ones; the method was immunoSEQ multiplex PCR. Of around 72,000 clones in the sample, more than 85% are singletons; the top ten hold less than 15%. Sequenced: peripheral blood. The source of these receptors is a human donor with active COVID-19. The donor label of this sample is uncertain.

The CDR3 sequence: CASSPGQGGNYGYTF. The DNA for the CDR3 is TGCGCCAGCAGCCCGGGACAGGGAGGGAACTATGGCTACACCTTC. The rearrangement links TRBV5-1 to TRBJ1-2, with TRBD1 matching 9 bases. The CDR3 length is 15 residues. CDR1 SGHRS and CDR2 YFSETQ come from the germline V gene. Trimming removed 4 bases from V and 2 bases from J; junction bases left unmatched: 6. Full variable domain (rest looked up from reference TRBV5-1 and TRBJ1-2): KAGVTQTPRYLIKTRGQQVTLSCSPISGHRSVSWYQQTPGQGLQFLFEYFSETQRNKGNFPGRFSGRQFSNSRSEMNVSTLELGDSALYLCASSPGQGGNYGYTFGSGTRLTVV.

This chain links TRBV27 with TRBJ2-1, with D tentatively TRBD2 (7 bases). The CDR3 sequence is 16 residues long. The germline V gene encodes CDR1 MNHEY and CDR2 SMNVEV (reference sequence). V dropped 7 bases and J dropped 3 bases, with 19 bases sitting between them. The CDR3 loop reads CASTGRGRALYNEQFF. Written as DNA, the CDR3 is TGTGCCAGCACTGGGCGGGGGCGGGCCCTCTACAATGAGCAGTTCTTC.

The CDR3: CATSEPGTGGALQPQHF. CDR3 bases: TGTGCCACCAGCGAACCGGGGACAGGGGGCGCATTACAGCCCCAGCATTTT. This chain connects TRBV15 to TRBJ1-5; 12 bases line up with TRBD1. CDR1 is LNHNV and CDR2 is YYDKDF in the germline V gene (reference sequence). The CDR3 spans 17 residues. J gave up 7 bases and V 5 bases, and 12 bases lay outside the gene matches.

The chain employs TRBV7-7 and TRBJ2-2; no clear D. Germline lookup yields CDR1 SSHAT and CDR2 FNYEAQ (reference sequence). The V gene lost 5 bases and the J gene lost 4 bases, with 14 bases spanning the gap. The CDR3 consists of 15 residues. CDR3 protein: CASSRTALSTGELFF. The CDR3 nucleotides read TGTGCCAGCAGCCGCACCGCGCTATCCACCGGGGAGCTGTTTTTT.

This clone came up once. The CDR3 loop reads CAWSRDRPRGYTF. The CDR3 DNA reads as TGTGCCTGGAGTAGAGACAGGCCTCGAGGCTACACCTTC. The rearrangement joins TRBV30 to TRBJ1-2, with a possible D match to TRBD1 (6 bases). This CDR3 is 13 amino acids long. The germline V and J ends were trimmed by 2 bases and 8 bases, with 15 bases remaining between them. Per the germline V gene, CDR1 is GTSNPN and CDR2 is SVGIG (reference sequence).

This clone showed up just a few times. The rearrangement links TRBV7-2 to TRBJ2-4; D is ambiguous. The CDR3 is 15 residues long. V was cut by 5 bases and J by 0 bases, with 11 bases left in between. Germline CDR1 is SGHTA and CDR2 is FQGNSA. This CDR3 is CASSPLSLAKNIQYF. The DNA for the CDR3 is TGTGCCAGCAGCCCTCTATCACTAGCCAAAAACATTCAGTACTTC.

This clone occurred once. The gene calls are TRBV6-6 and TRBJ2-7; D is possibly TRBD2 (6 bases). V was clipped by 5 bases and J by 2 bases, with 16 bases between them. The CDR3 has 15 residues. Germline assignment: CDR1 MNHNY and CDR2 SVGAGI (reference sequence). For the CDR3, the DNA is TGTGCCAGCAGTCGCCCCGGGGGAGTTCCCTACGAGCAGTACTTC. Protein: CASSRPGGVPYEQYF.

The V call is TRBV2, the J call TRBJ1-1; no definite D call. The germline V and J ends were trimmed by 6 bases and 0 bases, with 5 bases remaining between them. Germline values: CDR1 SNHLY, CDR2 FYNNEI. The CDR3 extends over 12 amino acids. The CDR3 region is CASRRVNTEAFF. The CDR3 coding sequence is TGTGCCAGCAGAAGAGTGAACACTGAAGCTTTCTTT.

The chain employs TRBV5-4 and TRBJ1-1; 7 bases fit TRBD1. Germline-derived CDR1 and CDR2 are SGHNT and YYREEE (reference sequence). J was trimmed by 0 bases and V by 3 bases; bases with no gene match: 11. The CDR3 covers 17 residues. CDR3 nucleotides: TGTGCCAGCAGCTACGACAGGGTCGGGGTCTTGAACACTGAAGCTTTCTTT. Protein sequence: CASSYDRVGVLNTEAFF.

V usage is TRBV6-2 or TRBV6-3 and J usage is TRBJ2-2, with 7 positions matching TRBD2. The CDR3 extends over 15 amino acids. CDR1 is MNHEY, CDR2 SVGEGT, per germline. V shed 5 bases, J shed 6 bases, and the junction held 9 bases outside the gene matches. The CDR3 DNA follows: TGTGCCAGCAGTCACCCCGGGAGGCTGGCCGGGGAGCTGTTTTTT. Amino acids: CASSHPGRLAGELFF.

The chain is built from TRBV19 and TRBJ2-6; D possibly corresponds to TRBD1 (5 bases). This CDR3 is 16 amino acids long. The V end was cut by 7 bases, the J end by 0 bases, with 13 bases between. The germline gives CDR1 LNHDA, CDR2 SQIVND (reference sequence). The CDR3 DNA sequence: TGTGCCAGTAAACAGGCTGATTTCTCTGGGGCCAACGTCCTGACTTTC. The encoded protein is CASKQADFSGANVLTF.

The rearrangement joins TRBV6-1 to TRBJ1-2; no clear D. Germline V gives CDR1 MNHNS, CDR2 SASEGT. The CDR3 contains 13 residues. V was trimmed by 0 bases and J by 5 bases, leaving 7 bases between them. CDR3 residues: CASSEAVGYGYTF. The CDR3 DNA sequence: TGTGCCAGCAGTGAAGCGGTCGGTTATGGCTACACCTTC.

The CDR3 bases are TGTGCCAGCAGCCTAAGTAGCGGGAACCACAATGAGCAGTTCTTC. As protein: CASSLSSGNHNEQFF. The gene calls are TRBV7-2 and TRBJ2-1, with 8 bases matching TRBD2. Germline CDR1 reads SGHTA; CDR2 reads FQGNSA. This CDR3 is 15 amino acids long. V gave up 5 bases and J gave up 5 bases; unmatched junction bases: 8.

V usage is TRBV6-5 and J usage is TRBJ2-3, with TRBD2 identical over 11 bases. Germline lookup yields CDR1 MNHEY and CDR2 SVGAGI. CDR3 size: 14 residues. The V segment lost 6 bases and the J segment 2 bases; nucleotides outside the gene matches: 1. CDR3 loop: CASRLAGATDTQYF. CDR3 coding DNA: TGTGCCAGCAGACTAGCGGGAGCCACAGATACGCAGTATTTT.

This rearrangement joins TRBV10-2 to TRBJ1-5; D may be TRBD1 (5 bases). V lost 6 bases to trimming and J lost 4 bases, with 10 bases between them. The germline V gene encodes CDR1 WSHSY and CDR2 SAAADI. The CDR3 has 13 residues. The CDR3 is CASRSRQNQPQHF. DNA of the CDR3: TGCGCCAGCAGATCCCGACAGAATCAGCCCCAGCATTTT.

The chain employs TRBV6-5 and TRBJ2-7, with 8 bases matching TRBD1. With 2 bases clipped from V and 6 bases from J, the junction kept 6 bases outside the gene matches. Germline V gene lookup returns CDR1 MNHEY and CDR2 SVGAGI. The CDR3 totals 14 residues. The CDR3 loop reads CASSYPGGAGEQYF. CDR3 sequence (DNA): TGTGCCAGCAGTTACCCAGGGGGCGCGGGCGAGCAGTACTTC.

The chain joins TRBV25-1 to TRBJ2-7; possible D gene TRBD1, 5 bases. Germline-derived CDR1 and CDR2 are MGHDK and SYGVNS. Between the trimmed V and J ends, which lost 6 bases and 3 bases, there was a span of 15 bases. This CDR3 is built from 14 residues. CDR3 nucleotide sequence: TGTGCCAGCAGCCCTTCAGGGCCCATCTACGAGCAGTACTTC. Translating gives CASSPSGPIYEQYF.

This chain links TRBV2 with TRBJ2-7; TRBD1 agrees at 7 bases. Germline V gene sequence: CDR1 SNHLY, CDR2 FYNNEI. The V segment lost 11 bases and the J segment 0 bases; nucleotides outside the gene matches: 10. CDR3 length equals 14 residues. CDR3 amino acids: CAGRRQGSSYEQYF. Written as DNA, the CDR3 is TGTGCCGGACGACGACAGGGAAGCTCCTACGAGCAGTACTTC. Drawing the rest from reference TRBV2 and TRBJ2-7, the complete variable domain is EPEVTQTPSHQVTQMGQEVILRCVPISNHLYFYWYRQILGQKVEFLVSFYNNEISEKSEIFDDQFSVERPDGSNFTLKIRSTKLEDSAMYFCAGRRQGSSYEQYFGPGTRLTVT.

In this sample, this clone turned up once. This chain links TRBV20-1 with TRBJ1-2; 7 positions match TRBD1. The CDR3 length is 11 residues. J lost 5 bases, V lost 7 bases, and 4 bases had no gene match. The germline CDR1 and CDR2 sequences are DFQATT and SNEGSKA (reference sequence). The CDR3 protein is CSGRQGYGYTF. In nucleotides, the CDR3 is TGCAGTGGAAGACAGGGTTATGGCTACACCTTC.

The chain recombines TRBV28 with TRBJ1-1; D perhaps matches TRBD1 (5 bases). The germline CDR1 and CDR2 sequences are MDHEN and SYDVKM. This CDR3 comprises 15 residues. Trimming pared 5 bases from V and 1 base from J, leaving 14 bases between. As DNA, the CDR3 is TGTGCCAGCAGTCCGTCACAGGTTCCGAACACTGAAGCTTTCTTT. It translates to CASSPSQVPNTEAFF.

The chain carries TRBV2 and TRBJ2-3, with D perhaps TRBD2 (5 bases). The CDR3 runs to 15 residues. Trimming took 1 base from V and 7 from J, leaving 15 bases between them. Looked up from germline, CDR1 is SNHLY and CDR2 is FYNNEI. The CDR3 spells CASSEGGTSRNTQYF. The CDR3 DNA reads TGTGCCAGCAGTGAAGGGGGAACTAGTAGAAATACGCAGTATTTT.

This rearrangement joins TRBV7-8 to TRBJ2-2, with 9 nucleotides matching TRBD2. CDR3 length: 16 residues. Unmatched junction bases numbered 4, after V lost 4 bases and J lost 1 base. Germline values: CDR1 SGHVS, CDR2 FQNEAQ. CDR3 protein: CASSSIAGVNTGELFF. The CDR3 coding sequence is TGTGCCAGCAGCTCGATAGCGGGAGTGAACACCGGGGAGCTGTTTTTT.

J is TRBJ1-6 and V is TRBV5-1; 7 bases line up with TRBD1. CDR1 SGHRS and CDR2 YFSETQ come from the germline V gene. V trimming: 3 bases; J trimming: 0 bases; junction bases outside the gene matches: 12. The CDR3 sequence is 19 residues long. The CDR3 protein is CASSSGQFGLGSYNSPLHF. CDR3 coding DNA: TGCGCCAGCAGCTCGGGACAGTTTGGACTCGGCTCCTATAATTCACCCCTCCACTTT. The entire variable domain, with the rest obtained from reference TRBV5-1 and TRBJ1-6, is as follows: KAGVTQTPRYLIKTRGQQVTLSCSPISGHRSVSWYQQTPGQGLQFLFEYFSETQRNKGNFPGRFSGRQFSNSRSEMNVSTLELGDSALYLCASSSGQFGLGSYNSPLHFGNGTRLTVT.

V and J are TRBV5-5 and TRBJ1-5; D is unresolved. Germline V gene lookup returns CDR1 SGHKS and CDR2 YYEKEE (reference sequence). V was pared by 2 bases and J by 8 bases, with 11 bases between. This CDR3 has 13 residues. CDR3 DNA: TGTGCCAGCAGCTTTGGAGGGCGGGAGCCCCAGCATTTT. Protein product: CASSFGGREPQHF.

This chain links TRBV7-8 with TRBJ2-7, with 11 bases lining up with TRBD2. This CDR3 contains 16 residues. V was clipped by 1 base and J by 2 bases; unmatched bases: 4. Germline values: CDR1 SGHVS, CDR2 FQNEAQ. CDR3 coding DNA: TGTGCCAGCAGCTTAGGGGGACTAGCGGACCCCTACGAGCAGTACTTC. Encoded protein: CASSLGGLADPYEQYF.

This clone was seen once. V is TRBV2 and J is TRBJ2-6, with D unresolved. Germline CDR1 is SNHLY and CDR2 is FYNNEI. The CDR3 covers 15 residues. The ends were cut back, 5 bases at V and 0 bases at J, with 8 bases in the middle. The CDR3 protein is CASSLRSSGANVLTF. The CDR3 bases are TGTGCCAGCAGTCTACGGAGCTCTGGGGCCAACGTCCTGACTTTC.

This chain joins TRBV10-1 and TRBJ1-4; unclear D gene. The CDR3 is 14 amino acids. Between the trimmed V and J ends, which lost 3 bases and 0 bases, there was a span of 5 bases. Germline CDR1 and CDR2: WNHNN and SYGVQD (reference sequence). CDR3 DNA sequence: TGCGCCAGCAGTGACGGAGCAACTAATGAAAAACTGTTTTTT. Protein product: CASSDGATNEKLFF.

V is TRBV7-2 and J is TRBJ2-5, with D uncertain. CDR1 SGHTA and CDR2 FQGNSA come from the germline V gene. Trimming shortened V by 5 bases and J by 1 base, and 8 bases separated the two germline ends. This CDR3 contains 13 residues. The CDR3 DNA follows: TGTGCCAGCAGCCTCAGGATCCAAGAGACCCAGTACTTC. Encoded protein: CASSLRIQETQYF.

The chain couples TRBV6-4 to TRBJ1-6, with D maybe TRBD1 (5 bases). The germline CDR1 and CDR2 sequences are MRHNA and SNTAGT. The V end lost 2 bases, the J end lost 10 bases, and 9 bases lay between the germline ends. This CDR3 comprises 13 residues. In DNA, the CDR3 is TGTGCCAGCAGTGACCGGGACTGGTCACCCCTCCACTTT. As protein: CASSDRDWSPLHF.

This clone came up a few times. The chain couples TRBV12-5 to TRBJ1-5; D possibly corresponds to TRBD1 (5 bases). V lost 6 bases and J 6 bases, leaving 12 bases between the germline ends. CDR1 and CDR2 from the germline V gene are LGHNT and FRNRAP. CDR3 size: 13 residues. In DNA, the CDR3 is TGTGCTAGTGGGAAAGGGGATAGTCAGCCCCAGCATTTT. Amino acids: CASGKGDSQPQHF.